What follows are 24 T cell receptor beta chains derived from one specimen sequenced in a study of blood T cell repertoires in COVID-19. Produced via immunoSEQ multiplex PCR; TCRdb's table is partial and in-frame only. The top ten clones hold under 2.5% of a sample with some 95,000 clones, 91% of them seen once. The sample consisted of peripheral blood. Every receptor here comes from a human donor with active COVID-19. The donor label of this sample is uncertain.

The rearrangement joins TRBV9 to TRBJ2-7, with 7 nucleotides matching TRBD2. CDR3 length: 15 amino acids. Trimming took 3 bases from V and 3 from J; bases not matched to a gene: 9. CDR1 is SGDLS, CDR2 YYNGEE, per germline. CDR3 DNA sequence: TGTGCCAGCAGCGCCGGGGGAGGGAAAAGCTACGAGCAGTACTTC. It codes for CASSAGGGKSYEQYF.

The gene calls are TRBV5-1 and TRBJ2-5; the D is unclear. V was shortened by 0 bases and J by 4 bases, with 16 bases between the two germline ends. CDR1 SGHRS and CDR2 YFSETQ come from the germline V gene. CDR3 length equals 16 residues. The CDR3 region is CASSLAVRVSPETQYF. CDR3 nucleotide sequence: TGCGCCAGCAGCTTGGCCGTCCGGGTTTCACCAGAGACCCAGTACTTC.

The chain joins TRBV14 to TRBJ2-2, with 8 bases matching TRBD1. CDR1 is SGHDN, CDR2 FVKESK, per germline. The length of the CDR3 is 15 residues. Trimming removed 3 bases from V and 7 bases from J; junction bases left unmatched: 7. The CDR3: CASSHIRGPGGELFF. The CDR3 bases are TGTGCCAGCAGCCACATCAGGGGGCCTGGCGGGGAGCTGTTTTTT.

This clone was recorded once. The gene calls are TRBV2 and TRBJ2-1; D might be TRBD1 (5 bases). Germline V lookup: CDR1 SNHLY, CDR2 FYNNEI. The CDR3 extends over 13 amino acids. V was shortened by 6 bases and J by 1 base, with 7 bases between the two germline ends. The CDR3 DNA follows: TGTGCCAGCAGGGACATGTCCTACAATGAGCAGTTCTTC. Encoded protein: CASRDMSYNEQFF.

The gene calls are TRBV11-3 and TRBJ2-1, with 7 positions matching TRBD2. The J segment lost 6 bases and the V segment lost 1 base, leaving 0 bases of the junction unmatched. Germline V gene sequence: CDR1 SGHNT, CDR2 YENEEA. The CDR3 is 13 amino acids. Here the CDR3 DNA reads TGTGCCAGCAGCTTAGCGGGGGGCAATGAGCAGTTCTTC. Its translation: CASSLAGGNEQFF.

The rearrangement joins TRBV21-1 to TRBJ2-1; TRBD2, the D gene given by the table, was not confirmed from the DNA. TRBV21-1 is termed a pseudogene. The CDR3 consists of 16 residues. CDR3: CASSKRGGGAYNEQFF. The CDR3 DNA reads TGTGCCAGCAGCAAACGGGGCGGGGGGGCTTACAATGAGCAGTTCTTC.

J is TRBJ1-3 and V is TRBV4-1; 11 bases match TRBD1. CDR3 length equals 17 residues. In germline, CDR1 is MGHRA, CDR2 YSYEKL. V was clipped by 2 bases and J by 3 bases; unmatched bases: 6. This CDR3 is CASSQNGQGAFGNTIYF. CDR3 DNA: TGCGCCAGCAGCCAAAACGGACAGGGGGCGTTTGGAAACACCATATATTTT.

The V call is TRBV3-1 (or the pseudogene TRBV3-2), the J call TRBJ1-1; 9 nucleotides agree with TRBD1. Germline V gene sequence: CDR1 LGHDT, CDR2 YNNKEL (reference sequence). There are 14 residues in the CDR3. The trim removed 8 bases at V and 0 bases at J, leaving 4 bases unmatched. The DNA for the CDR3 is TGTGCCAGCCACGGACAGGGGATGAACACTGAAGCTTTCTTT. This translates into CASHGQGMNTEAFF.

The chain joins TRBV6-5 to TRBJ1-1; 7 positions match TRBD1. The CDR3 is made up of 13 amino acids. J gave up 4 bases and V 5 bases, and 4 bases lay outside the gene matches. Germline V gene data show CDR1 as MNHEY and CDR2 as SVGAGI. Here the CDR3 DNA reads TGTGCCAGCAGTAAGTCAGGGGGCACTGAAGCTTTCTTT. It encodes CASSKSGGTEAFF.

This chain uses TRBV11-2 with TRBJ1-2, with 7 bases lining up with TRBD1. J was trimmed by 0 bases and V by 6 bases; bases with no gene match: 4. Germline-derived CDR1 and CDR2 are SGHAT and FQNNGV. The CDR3 extends over 14 amino acids. The CDR3 nucleotides are TGTGCCAGCAGACGTCAGGGGGCTAACTATGGCTACACCTTC. Its translation: CASRRQGANYGYTF.

This sequence joins TRBV6-5 and TRBJ1-6; D remains ambiguous. The length of the CDR3 is 12 residues. Trimming removed 8 bases from V and 11 bases from J, with 13 bases in between. Looked up from germline, CDR1 is MNHEY and CDR2 is SVGAGI. This CDR3 reads CASSPRPPPLHF. The CDR3 DNA reads as TGTGCCAGCTCCCCTCGTCCCCCACCCCTCCACTTT.

This rearrangement joins TRBV13 to TRBJ2-7, with TRBD2 matching over 7 bases. CDR1 is PRHDT and CDR2 is FYEKMQ in the germline V gene (reference sequence). The CDR3 is 13 amino acids. The ends lost 8 bases at V and 3 bases at J; junction bases unmatched: 7. In DNA form, the CDR3 reads TGTGCCAGCCGCGCGGGGGAGGACTACGAGCAGTACTTC. Amino acids: CASRAGEDYEQYF.

The chain is built from TRBV6-6 and TRBJ2-2; D not resolved. Trimming left V 6 bases short and J 0 bases short, with 5 bases between. This CDR3 is built from 13 residues. Germline CDR1 reads MNHNY; CDR2 reads SVGAGI (reference sequence). The CDR3 region has the DNA TGTGCCAGCAGCACAGCGAACACCGGGGAGCTGTTTTTT. This sequence encodes CASSTANTGELFF.

The J gene is TRBJ2-3, the V gene TRBV5-1; TRBD1 aligns across 9 bases. Germline assignment: CDR1 SGHRS and CDR2 YFSETQ. The CDR3 has 16 amino acids. V dropped 0 bases and J dropped 4; count of bases not matched to a gene: 6. The CDR3 DNA sequence: TGCGCCAGCAGCTTGGCACCGGGACAGGGATCAGATACGCAGTATTTT. The encoded protein is CASSLAPGQGSDTQYF.

The chain combines TRBV4-3 with TRBJ2-2; weak D call: TRBD2 (6 bases). The germline gives CDR1 LGHNA, CDR2 YSLEER. The CDR3 contains 16 residues. The ends were cut back, 3 bases at V and 5 bases at J, with 16 bases in the middle. CDR3 in DNA: TGCGCCAGCAGCCATCTTACAGGTGGGGGGACCGGGGAGCTGTTTTTT. Its protein product is CASSHLTGGGTGELFF.

The chain combines TRBV11-2 with TRBJ2-3; D remains unclear. Germline V gene lookup returns CDR1 SGHAT and CDR2 FQNNGV. The V and J ends lost 0 bases and 9 bases respectively, with 13 bases between them. The CDR3 sequence is 14 residues long. The CDR3 DNA sequence: TGTGCCAGCAGCTTAGAGGCTTCGGGTCTAACGCAGTATTTT. This gives the protein CASSLEASGLTQYF.

The chain links TRBV9 to TRBJ1-6; 8 bases align to TRBD1. CDR3 length: 14 amino acids. J gave up 14 bases and V 2 bases, and 9 bases lay outside the gene matches. The germline CDR1 and CDR2 sequences are SGDLS and YYNGEE. CDR3 sequence (DNA): TGTGCCAGCAGCGTCACAGGGGGTAGCTTTGCCCTCCACTTT. It is translated as CASSVTGGSFALHF.

The rearrangement uses TRBV7-3 and TRBJ2-1; 11 nucleotides line up with TRBD1. Germline-derived CDR1 and CDR2 are SGHTA and FQGTGA. Trimming removed 4 bases from V and 3 bases from J; junction bases left unmatched: 2. This CDR3 spans 15 amino acids. In DNA, the CDR3 is TGTGCCAGCAGCTCCGGGACAGGGGGCTACAATGAGCAGTTCTTC. It yields the protein CASSSGTGGYNEQFF.

This sequence joins TRBV4-3 and TRBJ1-2; D is possibly TRBD1 (6 bases). Trimming pared 0 bases from V and 7 bases from J, leaving 18 bases between. The CDR3 has 16 residues. Germline-derived CDR1 and CDR2 are LGHNA and YSLEER. CDR3 residues: CASSQEGGGLRPGYTF. Here the CDR3 DNA reads TGCGCCAGCAGCCAAGAAGGGGGGGGTCTAAGGCCTGGCTACACCTTC.

The chain combines TRBV12-5 with TRBJ2-1; 9 bases are shared with TRBD2. Germline-derived CDR1 and CDR2 are LGHNT and FRNRAP. The V segment lost 0 bases and the J segment 5 bases; nucleotides outside the gene matches: 8. The CDR3 runs to 17 residues. The CDR3 region has the DNA TGTGCTAGTGGTTTGGTGGGCGGGGGGGCCTTACACAATGAGCAGTTCTTC. Translating it yields CASGLVGGGALHNEQFF.

The chain is built from TRBV5-1 and TRBJ2-3, with a weak D call TRBD2 (5 bases). CDR1 and CDR2 (germline): SGHRS, YFSETQ. The ends were cut back, 3 bases at V and 2 bases at J, with 19 bases in the middle. The length of the CDR3 is 17 residues. Written as DNA, the CDR3 is TGCGCCAGCAGCTGGAAGGTCCGGGATATAGACACAGATACGCAGTATTTT. It is translated as CASSWKVRDIDTDTQYF. Based on the CDR3 plus reference TRBV5-1 and TRBJ2-3, the full variable domain is KAGVTQTPRYLIKTRGQQVTLSCSPISGHRSVSWYQQTPGQGLQFLFEYFSETQRNKGNFPGRFSGRQFSNSRSEMNVSTLELGDSALYLCASSWKVRDIDTDTQYFGPGTRLTVL.

This sequence joins TRBV5-1 and TRBJ2-3; 11 bases are shared with TRBD2. The CDR3 length is 18 residues. Germline V gene sequence: CDR1 SGHRS, CDR2 YFSETQ. The trim removed 3 bases at V and 1 base at J, leaving 10 bases unmatched. CDR3 bases: TGCGCCAGCAGCTCCTGGATTAGCGGGGGGGTACGCACAGATACGCAGTATTTT. Translated: CASSSWISGGVRTDTQYF. Based on the CDR3 plus reference TRBV5-1 and TRBJ2-3, the full variable domain is KAGVTQTPRYLIKTRGQQVTLSCSPISGHRSVSWYQQTPGQGLQFLFEYFSETQRNKGNFPGRFSGRQFSNSRSEMNVSTLELGDSALYLCASSSWISGGVRTDTQYFGPGTRLTVL.

This chain links TRBV5-1 with TRBJ2-7; D uncertain. The CDR3 spans 12 residues. The germline CDR1 and CDR2 sequences are SGHRS and YFSETQ. The V end was cut by 2 bases, the J end by 6 bases, with 9 bases between. The DNA of the CDR3 is TGCGCCAGCAGCTTCGATAGTTCCGAGCAGTACTTC. Its protein product is CASSFDSSEQYF. The variable domain in full, completed from reference TRBV5-1 and TRBJ2-7, reads KAGVTQTPRYLIKTRGQQVTLSCSPISGHRSVSWYQQTPGQGLQFLFEYFSETQRNKGNFPGRFSGRQFSNSRSEMNVSTLELGDSALYLCASSFDSSEQYFGPGTRLTVT.

The V call is TRBV5-5, the J call TRBJ1-5, with TRBD1 matching over 10 bases. This CDR3 region has 15 residues. V was pared by 0 bases and J by 5 bases, with 2 bases of the junction left unmatched. Germline loops: CDR1 SGHKS, CDR2 YYEKEE (reference sequence). The CDR3 DNA sequence: TGTGCCAGCAGCTTGGGGGACAGGGGTGATCAGCCCCAGCATTTT. It is translated as CASSLGDRGDQPQHF.